The TCR beta chain described here comes from a study of CD8+CD57+ T cells in acquired aplastic anemia. Study conclusions and caveats: With respect to CD8+ Simpson's diversity, patients and controls did not differ significantly. Patients had around 28 CD8+ CDR3 sequences in common with controls (the shared set).

CDR3 length: 15 residues. Germline values: CDR1 DFQATT, CDR2 SNEGSKA (reference sequence). In its sample, this clonotype was seen a few times. What it binds is not known. Relative to the germline gene, one junction end is altered; a read error may explain this. TCR beta VDJ and CDR3 profiling used genomic DNA as template. One entry per CDR3 protein, called by TCRdb with MiXCR from the reads. The table includes about 180,000 distinct CDR3 sequences, around half detected once. The chain joins TRBV20-1 to TRBJ2-2; tentatively, D is TRBD1 (5 bases). Sequencing was performed on sorted CD4+, CD8+, or CD8+CD57+ T cells (not recorded which) from PBMCs. The TCR originated in a human donor in good health. CDR3 residues: CSARVAGMNAGELFF. CDR3 bases: TGCAGTGCTAGAGTAGCAGGGATGAACGCCGGGGAGCTGTTTTTT.